These T cell receptor beta chains were read from a single sample in a study of beta chain features in type 1 diabetes. TCRdb's table, derived via immunoSEQ multiplex PCR, lists solely in-frame clones and lacks some. The data contain about 340,000 clones, approximately 8% of them seen just once; the ten biggest clones take up 0.44%. Sequencing was carried out using central memory CD4+ T cells from blood. The receptor set was obtained from a woman aged 18-29 years in good health. CDR3s include the opening cysteine and the closing phenylalanine or tryptophan. The D gene is left open where the match is weak. The size entry is marked missing in some rows and otherwise reads once, few, many or a size class.

j_call d_call cdr3_length clone_size v_call cdr3_nt cdr3_aa
TRBJ2-1 TRBD2 15 . TRBV6-8 TGTGCCAGTCCCCGAGGACTAGCGGGAGGGAATGAGCAGTTCTTC CASPRGLAGGNEQFF
TRBJ2-7 TRBD1 15 . TRBV28 TGTGCCAGCAGTTTATTATGGGGACAGACCTACGAGCAGTACTTC CASSLLWGQTYEQYF
TRBJ1-1 TRBD1 15 few TRBV5-1 TGCGCCAGCAGCACCTGGGACAGCGGAAACACTGAAGCTTTCTTT CASSTWDSGNTEAFF
TRBJ1-1 . 15 few TRBV5-6 TGTGCCAGCAGCATGTCCTTGCCAGGGTACACTGAAGCTTTCTTT CASSMSLPGYTEAFF
TRBJ2-1 . 17 . TRBV5-4 TGTGCCAGCAGCTTGGATCCCCCCGGGAGCTCCTACAATGAGCAGTTCTTC CASSLDPPGSSYNEQFF
TRBJ1-5 . 15 . TRBV28 TGTGCCAGCAGTTCCCCCTCAGGGAACAATCAGCCCCAGCATTTT CASSSPSGNNQPQHF
TRBJ1-2 TRBD1 14 . TRBV5-1 TGCGCCAGCAGCCCGGGACAGAATAACTATGGCTACACCTTC CASSPGQNNYGYTF
TRBJ1-3 . 14 . TRBV4-2 TGTGCCAGCAGCCAAAGGGGCATTGGAAACACCATATATTTT CASSQRGIGNTIYF
TRBJ2-7 TRBD1 13 . TRBV2 TGTGCCAGCAGGTCAGGGGGCCCCTACGAGCAGTACTTC CASRSGGPYEQYF
TRBJ1-4 TRBD1 16 . TRBV4-1 TGCGCCAGCAGCCAAGGGGAGACAGGGGAGTATGAAAAACTGTTTTTT CASSQGETGEYEKLFF
TRBJ2-5 TRBD2 16 . TRBV18 TGTGCCAGCTCACCACCGACTAGCGGGAGGGTAGAGACCCAGTACTTC CASSPPTSGRVETQYF
TRBJ2-1 TRBD2 15 many TRBV2 TGTGCCACCCACTACGGCGGGAGCTCCTACAATGAGCAGTTCTTC CATHYGGSSYNEQFF
TRBJ2-1 TRBD2 15 few TRBV5-1 TGCGCCAGCAGCTTTGGCGGGAGCTCCTACAATGAGCAGTTCTTC CASSFGGSSYNEQFF
TRBJ2-3 TRBD2 16 few TRBV10-3 TGTGCCATCAGTGAGTCGGCGGGAGGGTTCACAGATACGCAGTATTTT CAISESAGGFTDTQYF
TRBJ2-1 . 14 many TRBV28 TGTGCCAGCAGTTTATATAGGACCCAAAATGAGCAGTTCTTC CASSLYRTQNEQFF
TRBJ2-1 TRBD2 15 many TRBV4-2 TGTGCCAGCAGCCTCGGGACTAGCGGGAGCTATGAGCAGTTCTTC CASSLGTSGSYEQFF
TRBJ2-3 TRBD2 14 many TRBV11-3 TGTGCCAGCAGCTTTAGCGGGGGCACAGATACGCAGTATTTT CASSFSGGTDTQYF
TRBJ1-1 . 13 . TRBV7-2 TGTGCCAGCAGCTTGCTACAGGGTACTGAAGCTTTCTTT CASSLLQGTEAFF
TRBJ2-7 TRBD2 16 . TRBV7-8 TGTGCCAGCAGCCCATTGGGGGGGACTAGCGTCTACGAGCAGTACTTC CASSPLGGTSVYEQYF
TRBJ2-7 . 17 few TRBV28 TGTGCCACCAGTTTTGCAAGCGGGCTTATATCGACCTACGAGCAGTACTTC CATSFASGLISTYEQYF
TRBJ2-5 . 16 once TRBV27 TGTGCCAGCAGTTTCGGTTTCGCGACAGCCCAAGAGACCCAGTACTTC CASSFGFATAQETQYF
TRBJ1-1 TRBD1 13 few TRBV6-4 TGTGCCAGCAGTTACAGGGGAGGCACTGAAGCTTTCTTT CASSYRGGTEAFF
TRBJ2-1 . 15 many TRBV27 TGTGCCAGCCTCCGCACCGTGAGCTCCTACAATGAGCAGTTCTTC CASLRTVSSYNEQFF
TRBJ2-2 TRBD1 16 few TRBV10-3 TGTGCCATCAGTGAGCCCGGGACAGCGAACACCGGGGAGCTGTTTTTT CAISEPGTANTGELFF
TRBJ2-7 TRBD1 14 few TRBV11-2 TGTGCCAGCAGCTCGGGGACAGGGACCTACGAGCAGTACTTC CASSSGTGTYEQYF
TRBJ2-7 . 14 few TRBV7-9 TGTGCCAGCAGCTCACAGCCTCGGCTCCACGAGCAGTACTTC CASSSQPRLHEQYF
TRBJ1-5 . 15 few TRBV27 TGTGCCAGCAGGGCAGGCGGGGTGAGGAATCAGCCCCAGCATTTT CASRAGGVRNQPQHF
TRBJ1-5 . 12 . TRBV2 TGTGCCAGCAGTGGAGCAGATCAGCCCCAGCATTTT CASSGADQPQHF
TRBJ2-7 . 13 . TRBV2 TGTGCCAGCAAGGGCGGTAACTCCTACGAGCAGTACTTC CASKGGNSYEQYF
TRBJ2-2 . 15 few TRBV9 TGTGCCAGCAGCGTAGAGGCGGGGCGATGGGGGGAGCTGTTTTTT CASSVEAGRWGELFF
TRBJ2-7 . 13 . TRBV11-1 TGTGCCAGCAGCTTAGCGCTGGATCGTCCGCAGTACTTC CASSLALDRPQYF